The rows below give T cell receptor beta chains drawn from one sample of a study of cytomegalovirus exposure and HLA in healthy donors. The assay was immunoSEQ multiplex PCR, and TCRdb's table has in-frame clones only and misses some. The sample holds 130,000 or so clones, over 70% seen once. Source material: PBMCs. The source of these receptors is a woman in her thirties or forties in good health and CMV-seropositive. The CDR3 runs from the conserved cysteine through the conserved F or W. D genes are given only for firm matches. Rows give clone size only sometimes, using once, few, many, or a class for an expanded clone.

CDR3aa: CASGTSGGTLKFF
CDR3nt: TGCGCCAGCGGGACTAGCGGGGGGACCCTCAAGTTCTTC
j_gene: TRBJ2-1
abundance: -
v_gene: TRBV5-1
d_gene: TRBD2

CDR3aa: CASSSQGAYEQYF
CDR3nt: TGTGCCAGCAGCTCTCAGGGGGCGTACGAGCAGTACTTC
j_gene: TRBJ2-7
abundance: once
v_gene: TRBV7-2
d_gene: TRBD1

CDR3aa: CASSQPKPGTDEKLFF
CDR3nt: TGCGCCAGCAGCCAACCTAAACCTGGGACTGATGAAAAACTGTTTTTT
j_gene: TRBJ1-4
abundance: -
v_gene: TRBV4-1
d_gene: -

CDR3aa: CSVPGLAKETQYF
CDR3nt: TGCAGCGTTCCGGGACTAGCTAAAGAGACCCAGTACTTC
j_gene: TRBJ2-5
abundance: -
v_gene: TRBV29-1
d_gene: TRBD2

CDR3aa: CSLWTGPYYGYTF
CDR3nt: TGCAGCCTTTGGACAGGACCCTACTATGGCTACACCTTC
j_gene: TRBJ1-2
abundance: -
v_gene: TRBV29-1
d_gene: TRBD1

CDR3aa: CASSLYGAGTGGLGELFF
CDR3nt: TGTGCCAGCAGTTTATACGGAGCCGGGACAGGGGGCCTCGGGGAGCTGTTTTTT
j_gene: TRBJ2-2
abundance: -
v_gene: TRBV28
d_gene: TRBD1

CDR3aa: CASSPRTVSGNTIYF
CDR3nt: TGTGCCAGCAGCCCCAGGACAGTCTCTGGAAACACCATATATTTT
j_gene: TRBJ1-3
abundance: few
v_gene: TRBV2
d_gene: -

CDR3aa: CASKAPGVTGELFF
CDR3nt: TGTGCCAGCAAAGCTCCCGGGGTGACCGGGGAGCTGTTTTTT
j_gene: TRBJ2-2
abundance: -
v_gene: TRBV6-5
d_gene: -

CDR3aa: CASSILQGGTANEQYF
CDR3nt: TGCGCCAGCAGCATCCTACAGGGGGGGACAGCAAACGAGCAGTACTTC
j_gene: TRBJ2-7
abundance: -
v_gene: TRBV5-1
d_gene: -

CDR3aa: CASSFDRIGEQYF
CDR3nt: TGTGCCAGCAGCTTCGACAGGATAGGCGAGCAGTACTTC
j_gene: TRBJ2-7
abundance: -
v_gene: TRBV5-6
d_gene: -

CDR3aa: CASSYIISGGAGGYTF
CDR3nt: TGTGCCAGCAGCTATATAATATCAGGGGGCGCGGGTGGCTACACCTTC
j_gene: TRBJ1-2
abundance: -
v_gene: TRBV7-9
d_gene: TRBD1

CDR3aa: CASRRLAGDQETQYF
CDR3nt: TGTGCCAGCAGGAGGTTAGCGGGGGACCAAGAGACCCAGTACTTC
j_gene: TRBJ2-5
abundance: few
v_gene: TRBV11-2
d_gene: TRBD2

CDR3aa: CASREDSGGSGYTF
CDR3nt: TGTGCCAGCAGGGAAGATTCTGGGGGCAGTGGCTACACCTTC
j_gene: TRBJ1-2
abundance: -
v_gene: TRBV2
d_gene: -

CDR3aa: CASRIRGSGNTIYF
CDR3nt: TGTGCCAGTAGAATCAGGGGATCTGGAAACACCATATATTTT
j_gene: TRBJ1-3
abundance: -
v_gene: TRBV19
d_gene: -

CDR3aa: CASSDPGGYSNQPQHF
CDR3nt: TGTGCCAGCAGTGATCCAGGGGGCTATAGCAATCAGCCCCAGCATTTT
j_gene: TRBJ1-5
abundance: few
v_gene: TRBV2
d_gene: TRBD1

CDR3aa: CAISQGGEPFNYGYTF
CDR3nt: TGTGCCATCAGTCAGGGGGGAGAGCCCTTTAACTATGGCTACACCTTC
j_gene: TRBJ1-2
abundance: -
v_gene: TRBV10-3
d_gene: TRBD1

CDR3aa: CASSQDDRYMNTEAFF
CDR3nt: TGTGCCAGCAGCCAAGATGACAGATACATGAACACTGAAGCTTTCTTT
j_gene: TRBJ1-1
abundance: -
v_gene: TRBV14
d_gene: -

CDR3aa: CASSGPGQGYEQYF
CDR3nt: TGTGCCAGCAGTGGACCGGGACAGGGTTACGAGCAGTACTTC
j_gene: TRBJ2-7
abundance: -
v_gene: TRBV28
d_gene: TRBD1

CDR3aa: CASSSQTGNTEAFF
CDR3nt: TGCGCCAGCAGCTCCCAGACGGGGAACACTGAAGCTTTCTTT
j_gene: TRBJ1-1
abundance: -
v_gene: TRBV5-1
d_gene: -

CDR3aa: CASSQDQNQPQHF
CDR3nt: TGCGCCAGCAGCCAAGATCAGAATCAGCCCCAGCATTTT
j_gene: TRBJ1-5
abundance: -
v_gene: TRBV4-3
d_gene: -

CDR3aa: CASSSKSSKTEAFF
CDR3nt: TGTGCCAGCAGCTCAAAGAGTTCGAAGACTGAAGCTTTCTTT
j_gene: TRBJ1-1
abundance: -
v_gene: TRBV7-2
d_gene: -

CDR3aa: CASSVVPDLAGAYNEQFF
CDR3nt: TGTGCCAGCAGCGTAGTACCCGATCTAGCGGGAGCCTACAATGAGCAGTTCTTC
j_gene: TRBJ2-1
abundance: -
v_gene: TRBV9
d_gene: TRBD2

CDR3aa: CASRKSGEGEKLFF
CDR3nt: TGTGCCAGCAGAAAGTCCGGGGAAGGTGAAAAACTGTTTTTT
j_gene: TRBJ1-4
abundance: -
v_gene: TRBV25-1
d_gene: -

CDR3aa: CAWSRGLGYGYTF
CDR3nt: TGTGCCTGGAGTCGGGGGTTGGGCTATGGCTACACCTTC
j_gene: TRBJ1-2
abundance: -
v_gene: TRBV30
d_gene: -

CDR3aa: CASGGGVNYGYTF
CDR3nt: TGTGCCAGCGGCGGGGGGGTTAACTATGGCTACACCTTC
j_gene: TRBJ1-2
abundance: -
v_gene: TRBV5-4
d_gene: -

CDR3aa: CASSPLGGSGANVLTF
CDR3nt: TGTGCCAGCAGCCCCTTGGGGGGATCTGGGGCCAACGTCCTGACTTTC
j_gene: TRBJ2-6
abundance: once
v_gene: TRBV7-3
d_gene: -

CDR3aa: CASSPTTYNEQFF
CDR3nt: TGTGCTAGCAGCCCAACGACTTACAATGAGCAGTTCTTC
j_gene: TRBJ2-1
abundance: -
v_gene: TRBV7-7
d_gene: -

CDR3aa: CASSAGTVNSGNQPQHF
CDR3nt: TGTGCCAGCAGTGCCGGGACAGTCAATAGTGGCAATCAGCCCCAGCATTTT
j_gene: TRBJ1-5
abundance: -
v_gene: TRBV5-6
d_gene: TRBD1

CDR3aa: CASSIETGPKVQHF
CDR3nt: TGTGCCAGTAGTATAGAAACAGGGCCGAAGGTCCAGCATTTT
j_gene: TRBJ1-5
abundance: -
v_gene: TRBV19
d_gene: -

CDR3aa: CASSLATSQGEAYEQYF
CDR3nt: TGTGCCAGCAGCTTAGCAACTTCACAGGGGGAGGCCTACGAGCAGTACTTC
j_gene: TRBJ2-7
abundance: -
v_gene: TRBV7-9
d_gene: TRBD1

CDR3aa: CASRAESLGETQYF
CDR3nt: TGTGCCAGCAGGGCCGAGAGCCTCGGGGAGACCCAGTACTTC
j_gene: TRBJ2-5
abundance: -
v_gene: TRBV6-6
d_gene: -

CDR3aa: CASSDPHGAGGRKETQYF
CDR3nt: TGTGCCAGCAGCGACCCTCACGGAGCGGGGGGGCGTAAAGAGACCCAGTACTTC
j_gene: TRBJ2-5
abundance: -
v_gene: TRBV7-6
d_gene: TRBD2

CDR3aa: CAWSVGGRGTDTQYF
CDR3nt: TGTGCCTGGAGTGTGGGGGGGCGGGGCACAGATACGCAGTATTTT
j_gene: TRBJ2-3
abundance: -
v_gene: TRBV30
d_gene: -

CDR3aa: CASSPGLPRETQYF
CDR3nt: TGTGCCAGCTCACCCGGACTTCCCCGCGAGACCCAGTACTTC
j_gene: TRBJ2-5
abundance: few
v_gene: TRBV18
d_gene: -

CDR3aa: CASSLATGGFEQYF
CDR3nt: TGTGCCAGCAGCTTGGCTACGGGGGGATTCGAGCAGTACTTC
j_gene: TRBJ2-7
abundance: once
v_gene: TRBV11-2
d_gene: TRBD2

CDR3aa: CASKSSGSTDTQYF
CDR3nt: TGTGCCAGTAAATCTAGCGGGAGCACAGATACGCAGTATTTT
j_gene: TRBJ2-3
abundance: once
v_gene: TRBV6-4
d_gene: TRBD2

CDR3aa: CATSRDGAEQETQYF
CDR3nt: TGTGCCACCAGCAGAGATGGGGCTGAACAAGAGACCCAGTACTTC
j_gene: TRBJ2-5
abundance: -
v_gene: TRBV15
d_gene: -

CDR3aa: CASSPRTGHGYTF
CDR3nt: TGTGCCAGCAGTCCTAGGACAGGGCATGGCTACACCTTC
j_gene: TRBJ1-2
abundance: -
v_gene: TRBV6-5
d_gene: TRBD1